The rows below give T cell receptor beta chains drawn from one sample of a study of blood T cell repertoires in COVID-19. The method was immunoSEQ multiplex PCR; TCRdb's version includes in-frame clones alone and lacks a portion of them. This sample has fewer than 35,000 clones, with roughly 89% found just once. Sequenced: peripheral blood. The origin of the receptors is an elderly man with acute or convalescent COVID-19. The CDR3 runs from the conserved cysteine through the conserved F or W. A D gene is named only where the DNA matches it firmly.

V gene,D gene,CDR3 protein
TRBV28,NA,CASRPGNYGYTF
TRBV6-5,TRBD1,CASSRGQGGEQYF
TRBV2,NA,CARLTSSKKTDTQYF
TRBV27,NA,CASSLDYSSYNEQFF
TRBV15,TRBD1,CATSPSTGGYGYTF
TRBV9,TRBD1,CASSVGTGVYGNTIYF
TRBV19,TRBD1,CASTQGQVDGELFF
TRBV7-2,NA,CASSPSPSTGELFF
TRBV7-8,TRBD1,CASSFGQVGSPLHF
TRBV14,NA,CASSQDQNTEAFF